This T cell receptor (beta chain) came from a study of cytomegalovirus exposure and HLA in healthy donors. Study-wide results and limits: A later analysis showed that HLA-associated TCR beta chains had undergone more clonal expansion than equally common others.

With 60 Vbeta and 13 Jbeta primers, the PCR was carried out. Libraries were prepared by immunoSEQ multiplex PCR; TCRdb keeps only in-frame clonotypes and omits some of them. The sample carries over 70,000 clones, around 80% recorded once. With regard to this clone: Its antigen is unidentified.

There are 15 residues in the CDR3. Trimming shortened V by 2 bases and J by 5 bases, and 14 bases separated the two germline ends. CDR1 and CDR2 from the germline V gene are SGHNT and YYREEE (reference sequence). Sequenced: PBMCs. The receptor's source is a male donor in good health and CMV-seropositive. This sequence joins TRBV5-4 and TRBJ2-1; tentative D call: TRBD2 (6 bases). Here the CDR3 DNA reads TGTGCCAGCAGCTTTGGAGGGAAAGGGAACAATGAGCAGTTCTTC. Amino acids: CASSFGGKGNNEQFF.